This T cell receptor (beta chain) was captured in a study of shared clonotypes between healthy human individuals. Findings and limits, study-wide: Non-shared clonotypes had lower generation probabilities than those shared by all four donors. Naive CD4 clonotypes were shared across a few donors at about 5%.

The CDR3 totals 14 residues. J gave up 0 bases and V 1 base, and 0 bases lay outside the gene matches. Germline values: CDR1 SGHAT, CDR2 FQNNGV. CCR7-negative CD45RA+ TemRA cells were pooled with CD45RO+ cells for CD8 memory. This clone was counted many times. The antigen is undetermined. Other DNA sequences in the sample encode the same CDR3. In the sorted-subset replicate PCRs, about 200 ng DNA, around 30,000 T cell genomes, was used. The repertoire was sequenced with immunoSEQ multiplex PCR; TCRdb's copy has only in-frame clones and lacks some. The sample lists 100,000 or so clones; just over 65% were seen once.

The chain employs TRBV11-2 and TRBJ2-7; 7 nucleotides line up with TRBD2. This sequence originates from a woman aged 25 to 39 in good health. Material for sequencing was memory CD8+ T cells sorted from blood. Subset in this sample: CD45RO+ cells pooled with CCR7-negative TemRA cells. The CDR3 nucleotides read TGTGCCAGCAGCTTAGGACTAGCCTCCTACGAGCAGTACTTC. As protein: CASSLGLASYEQYF. Full variable domain (outside the CDR3, taken from reference TRBV11-2 and TRBJ2-7): EAGVAQSPRYKIIEKRQSVAFWCNPISGHATLYWYQQILGQGPKLLIQFQNNGVVDDSQLPKDRFSAERLKGVDSTLKIQPAKLEDSAVYLCASSLGLASYEQYFGPGTRLTVT.